Listed below are T cell receptor beta chains from one sample, sequenced in a study of regulatory T cells in long-lasting Graves disease. MiXCR was run by TCRdb on the multiplex PCR reads, yielding one entry per CDR3 protein. The sample has approximately 350,000 distinct CDR3 sequences; roughly 25% are singletons. Sequencing used peripheral blood mononuclear cells (PBMCs), obtained when the disease was refractory, from a patient treated with antithyroid drugs. These receptors all stem from a woman between 35 and 50 years old with Graves disease. Each CDR3 is given without its conserved first and last residue. Each record gives: J gene, clone size, V gene, CDR3 protein. Rows give clone size only sometimes, using once, few, many, or a class for an expanded clone.

TRBJ2-2	few	TRBV10-3	AISDADRIPGELF
TRBJ1-1	many	TRBV9	ASSADRDTEAF
TRBJ1-1	few	TRBV10-2	ASSRTGNYDEAF
TRBJ2-6	-	TRBV18	ASSPRRQNSGANVLT
TRBJ1-1	few	TRBV6-2/TRBV6-3	ASSYGSSSEAF
TRBJ2-5	many	TRBV15	ATTVGGQETQY
TRBJ2-5	many	TRBV29-1	SVERTRGLSETQY
TRBJ2-1	-	TRBV20-1	SLAGRYNEQF
TRBJ1-4	many	TRBV2	ASSEGLGREKLF
TRBJ1-5	-	TRBV12-3/TRBV12-4	ASRLQGYSNQPQH
TRBJ2-7	-	TRBV7-8	ASSQTGAGYKQY
TRBJ2-2	few	TRBV19	ASNGRSGELF
TRBJ2-5	many	TRBV15	ATSRDSQGRKTQY
TRBJ2-5	-	TRBV7-6	ASSLYRDQETQY
TRBJ2-7	many	TRBV2	ASSGPGYEQY
TRBJ2-5	many	TRBV28	ASSSPHRDQETQY
TRBJ2-7	-	TRBV11-2	ASSPFGVAGDYEQY
TRBJ2-7	many	TRBV28	ASRPASGHYEQY
TRBJ2-3	-	TRBV7-2	ASSLALGWGSRTDTQY
TRBJ2-5	many	TRBV29-1	SVERTEQQETQY
TRBJ2-2	few	TRBV7-9	ASSFSAGASTGELF
TRBJ2-1	few	TRBV10-3	AISDIATVTYNEQF
TRBJ2-7	few	TRBV11-1	ASSLKSLAGGWDYEQY
TRBJ2-2	-	TRBV10-1	ASSEPAGGPGGELF
TRBJ2-6	few	TRBV7-2	ASSLAPGGSGANVLT
TRBJ2-4	-	TRBV20-1	SARWTGVLR
TRBJ1-1	-	TRBV27	ASSGGERDRSNTEAF
TRBJ1-2	many	TRBV29-1	SVVQGNDYGYT
TRBJ2-5	-	TRBV20-1	SARESTGRQTQY
TRBJ1-2	many	TRBV5-1	ASSLEGNYGYT
TRBJ1-6	-	TRBV7-9	ASSFTYARDRNSPLH
TRBJ1-6	few	TRBV14	ASSQDWAAGGRRNSPLH
TRBJ1-5	few	TRBV19	ASREGGFFNQPQH
TRBJ1-3	many	TRBV2	ASTAGTGIGNTIY
TRBJ1-5	many	TRBV6-9	ASSSYRSNQPQH
TRBJ1-1	many	TRBV11-2	ASSSGQGVTEAF
TRBJ2-7	many	TRBV28	ASSPDGAYEQY
TRBJ2-5	few	TRBV3-1	ASSSRTSNGGTQY
TRBJ2-7	-	TRBV19	ASSIASGEGYEQY
TRBJ2-2	many	TRBV7-2	ASSLGLVNTGELF
TRBJ2-7	few	TRBV11-2	ASSSPRDYYEQY
TRBJ2-1	few	TRBV28	ASSLGLAGVNYEQF
TRBJ2-2	many	TRBV6-1	ASSKRTTSNTGELF
TRBJ2-7	many	TRBV4-2	ASSQDWGLASQY
TRBJ2-1	-	TRBV27	ASSPSGINEQF
TRBJ1-5	many	TRBV5-1	ASRADGLGSNQPQH
TRBJ2-2	many	TRBV20-1	SATYRGARTGELF
TRBJ2-1	-	TRBV3-1	ASSRGTSNEQF
TRBJ2-2	few	TRBV19	ATGQGLGTGELF
TRBJ1-2	-	TRBV7-9	ASSLLRTSREGYT
TRBJ2-5	many	TRBV13	ASSWKVAGQETQY
TRBJ2-7	many	TRBV6-1	ASRPYLHRGRSGEQY
TRBJ2-4	-	TRBV24-1	ATSDTPGQGAAKNIQY